This entry features one TCR beta chain sequence. Its target is unknown. The PCR used 60 Vbeta and 13 Jbeta primers. Authors' methods: Later analysis identified 80 million to 90 million unique TCR beta chains, about 12 million shared. Clones were sequenced by immunoSEQ multiplex PCR, and TCRdb holds only the in-frame ones, with some missing. V, J and clone size derive from that table, while D and trimming were established from the DNA sequence. The table lists tens of thousands of clones, under 65% of them singletons. These data are taken from a study of cytomegalovirus exposure and HLA in healthy donors. Study in general: HLA-typed donors were the source of 83 million or so unique TCRs, which an early data release held. Out of 350 to 400 genotyped donors, roughly 80% belonged to the Caucasian-associated ancestry cluster. General study results and limits: Information on immune exposure was restricted to one variable (CMV serostatus).

The germline V and J ends were trimmed by 6 bases and 0 bases, with 15 bases remaining between them. Looked up from germline, CDR1 is MRHNA and CDR2 is SNTAGT. The length of the CDR3 is 15 residues. Sample: PBMCs. This TCR was recovered from a male donor in good health and CMV-seropositive. This sequence joins TRBV6-4 and TRBJ2-7; tentative D call: TRBD2 (6 bases). DNA of the CDR3: TGTGCCAGCAGCCCCTTAGCGGCCAGCTCCTACGAGCAGTACTTC. It encodes CASSPLAASSYEQYF.